This TCR beta chain is from a study of T cell responses to AZD1222 COVID-19 vaccine. Turning to this clone: Its antigen is undetermined.

The V end was cut by 3 bases, the J end by 10 bases, with 7 bases between. Germline V gives CDR1 LNHDA, CDR2 SQIVND (reference sequence). CDR3 length equals 12 residues. TCRdb's table, derived via immunoSEQ multiplex PCR, lists solely in-frame clones and lacks some. This repertoire includes about 140,000 clones. Findings and caveats of the study: Only five or six AZD1222 recipients were seropositive at baseline. Variant regions that are unmutated are reportedly the target of nearly half of spike-specific TCRs. No day 14 peak samples; only post-peak repertoires were characterized. When two AZD1222 doses had been given, Spike-specific TCR breadth and depth rose.

The receptor comes from an adult in good health. This chain joins TRBV19 and TRBJ1-6; D ambiguous. Material for sequencing was peripheral blood. The CDR3 coding sequence is TGTGCCAGTAGTATTGAAGGGTCACCCCTCCACTTT. It encodes CASSIEGSPLHF.